These 10 T cell receptor beta chains came from one sample sequenced in a study of blood T cell repertoires in COVID-19. The method was immunoSEQ multiplex PCR; TCRdb's version includes in-frame clones alone and lacks a portion of them. This table has some 130,000 clones, around 81% appearing once. Material for sequencing was peripheral blood. The receptor set was obtained from a middle-aged man with active or convalescent COVID-19.

The chain has TRBV9 and TRBJ1-6; TRBD1 matches 7 bases. The V gene's germline CDR1 is SGDLS and CDR2 YYNGEE. This CDR3 comprises 16 residues. V trimming: 5 bases; J trimming: 5 bases; junction bases outside the gene matches: 10. The CDR3: CASSHGAGTDNSPLHF. The CDR3 DNA is TGTGCCAGCAGTCATGGGGCGGGGACAGATAATTCACCCCTCCACTTT.

The chain carries TRBV4-1 and TRBJ2-5; D perhaps matches TRBD2 (6 bases). The ends were cut back, 3 bases at V and 7 bases at J, with 24 bases in the middle. CDR3 length: 17 amino acids. Germline assignment: CDR1 MGHRA and CDR2 YSYEKL. CDR3 DNA: TGCGCCAGCAGCCAGGGCTTTTCGGGGGTCTCGCCGGGGACCCAGTACTTC. Amino acid sequence: CASSQGFSGVSPGTQYF.

The rearrangement joins TRBV5-1 to TRBJ1-1; D remains unclear. The CDR3 runs to 13 residues. Germline CDR1 and CDR2: SGHRS and YFSETQ. Trimming pared 8 bases from V and 3 bases from J, leaving 14 bases between. CDR3 in amino acids: CASGRVGYTEAFF. CDR3 coding DNA: TGCGCCAGTGGGCGGGTCGGGTACACTGAAGCTTTCTTT.

V and J are TRBV7-2 and TRBJ1-2, with 11 bases that match TRBD1. The CDR3 spans 16 residues. From germline, CDR1 is SGHTA and CDR2 FQGNSA. V shed 2 bases, J shed 4 bases, and the junction held 6 bases outside the gene matches. The CDR3 is CASSLTAGTGGYGYTF. The CDR3, as DNA: TGTGCCAGCAGCTTAACTGCCGGGACAGGGGGCTATGGCTACACCTTC.

The chain carries TRBV6-6 and TRBJ1-6; tentatively, D is TRBD1 (6 bases). With 2 bases removed from V and 7 bases from J, the gap between germline ends came to 9 bases. This CDR3 contains 14 residues. Germline V gives CDR1 MNHNY, CDR2 SVGAGI (reference sequence). CDR3 nucleotide sequence: TGTGCCAGCAGTTACCCAGACAGGAATTCACCCCTCCACTTT. This codes for CASSYPDRNSPLHF.

A remark on this clone: The same CDR3 is also encoded by other DNA sequences in this sample. The chain employs TRBV20-1 and TRBJ2-7, with unresolved D. CDR3 length equals 11 residues. Trimming shortened V by 2 bases and J by 5 bases, and 7 bases separated the two germline ends. CDR1 DFQATT and CDR2 SNEGSKA come from the germline V gene (reference sequence). CDR3 nucleotides: TGCAGTGCTAGAAGTGGGCACGAGCAGTACTTC. As protein: CSARSGHEQYF.

The rearrangement links TRBV9 to TRBJ2-3, with D unresolved. The germline V and J ends were trimmed by 0 bases and 2 bases, with 13 bases remaining between them. The CDR3 has 16 residues. The germline V gene encodes CDR1 SGDLS and CDR2 YYNGEE. The CDR3 region is CASSVAEASITDTQYF. CDR3 in DNA: TGTGCCAGCAGCGTAGCTGAAGCTTCTATCACAGATACGCAGTATTTT.

This chain uses TRBV6-6 with TRBJ1-2; D remains ambiguous. The V end was cut by 0 bases, the J end by 8 bases, with 13 bases between. CDR3 length equals 14 residues. CDR1 is MNHNY, CDR2 SVGAGI, per germline (reference sequence). CDR3 protein: CASSYSRQSGGYTF. The CDR3, as DNA: TGTGCCAGCAGTTACTCAAGGCAGTCGGGGGGCTACACCTTC.

The chain employs TRBV6-5 and TRBJ1-1; no firm D call. The V end lost 2 bases, the J end lost 9 bases, and 13 bases lay between the germline ends. The germline V gene encodes CDR1 MNHEY and CDR2 SVGAGI. CDR3 size: 13 residues. The CDR3 nucleotides are TGTGCCAGCAGTTACGAGACGAGGGAAAAAGCTTTCTTT. This codes for CASSYETREKAFF.

This chain links TRBV29-1 with TRBJ2-1, with D perhaps TRBD1 (5 bases). Germline CDR1 is SQVTM and CDR2 is ANQGSEA. The CDR3 totals 12 residues. Trimming took off 2 bases at V and 12 bases at J, with 14 bases between the two ends. As DNA, the CDR3 is TGCAGCGTTGAATCACCATCAAGGGGGCAGTTCTTC. Translated, it gives CSVESPSRGQFF.